These 9 T cell receptor beta chains came from one sample sequenced in a study of blood T cell repertoires in COVID-19. Here immunoSEQ multiplex PCR was the method, and the copy in TCRdb shows in-frame clones only, minus some. The table includes 100,000 to 150,000 clones, about 74% detected once. Sequenced input: peripheral blood. These receptors were collected from a man aged 65 to 85 with acute or convalescent COVID-19.

This chain connects TRBV6-5 to TRBJ2-2, with D possibly matching TRBD1 (5 bases). The CDR3 extends over 15 amino acids. From germline, CDR1 is MNHEY and CDR2 SVGAGI. V was shortened by 4 bases and J by 6 bases, with 15 bases between the two germline ends. CDR3: CASSFGARSAGELFF. The CDR3 region has the DNA TGTGCCAGCAGTTTTGGGGCGAGATCGGCCGGGGAGCTGTTTTTT.

The rearrangement uses TRBV5-1 and TRBJ2-7, with D possibly being TRBD1 (6 bases). The CDR3 is 13 residues long. Looked up from germline, CDR1 is SGHRS and CDR2 is YFSETQ. Trimming left V 5 bases short and J 5 bases short, with 14 bases between. The CDR3 sequence is CASSSGVSDEQYF. The CDR3 nucleotides read TGCGCCAGCAGTTCAGGGGTGAGCGACGAGCAGTACTTC.

The gene calls are TRBV3-1 (or the pseudogene TRBV3-2) and TRBJ2-4, with D tentatively TRBD1 (5 bases). The length of the CDR3 is 18 residues. Germline-derived CDR1 and CDR2 are LGHDT and YNNKEL (reference sequence). The V end was cut by 1 base, the J end by 2 bases, with 18 bases between. The CDR3 here is CASSQGLSWGLPKNIQYF. DNA of the CDR3: TGTGCCAGCAGCCAAGGCTTAAGTTGGGGCCTCCCCAAAAACATTCAGTACTTC.

A single count supports this clone. The J gene is TRBJ2-2, the V gene TRBV18; 8 nucleotides align to TRBD1. This CDR3 has 18 residues. Germline-derived CDR1 and CDR2 are KGHSH and LQKENI. J lost 0 bases, V lost 3 bases, and 9 bases had no gene match. CDR3 residues: CASSPWTGRNANTGELFF. CDR3 bases: TGTGCCAGCTCACCCTGGACAGGGAGAAACGCGAACACCGGGGAGCTGTTTTTT.

The chain links TRBV5-4 to TRBJ1-2, with D possibly matching TRBD1 (5 bases). Germline V gene data show CDR1 as SGHNT and CDR2 as YYREEE (reference sequence). There are 14 residues in the CDR3. V gave up 1 base and J gave up 3 bases, with 10 bases separating them. The DNA of the CDR3 is TGTGCCAGCAGCTTGCCAGGGTCTGACTATGGCTACACCTTC. Its translation: CASSLPGSDYGYTF.

This clone showed up just a few times. CDR3 amino acids: CASSYGGHASPNTEAFF. The CDR3, as DNA: TGTGCCAGCAGTTATGGGGGACACGCGTCTCCGAACACTGAAGCTTTCTTT. The gene calls are TRBV6-2 or TRBV6-3 and TRBJ1-1; possible D gene TRBD1, 6 bases. Looked up from germline, CDR1 is MNHEY and CDR2 is SVGEGT. V lost 3 bases and J lost 1, with 18 bases in between. CDR3 length: 17 residues.

This chain links TRBV11-2 with TRBJ1-2; possible D gene TRBD1, 5 bases. The germline CDR1 and CDR2 sequences are SGHAT and FQNNGV. The CDR3 sequence is 14 residues long. Trimming left V 1 base short and J 11 bases short, with 17 bases between. The CDR3 here is CASSLGPQGTVYTF. The CDR3 bases are TGTGCCAGCAGCTTAGGCCCCCAGGGAACCGTTTACACCTTC.

The V gene is TRBV6-5, the J gene TRBJ1-1; 7 bases align to TRBD1. CDR1 is MNHEY, CDR2 SVGAGI, per germline. The CDR3 is made up of 14 amino acids. Trimming took 7 bases from V and 8 from J; bases not matched to a gene: 13. CDR3 DNA sequence: TGTGCCAGCACCCCCAGACAGGGCGGTTTCGAAGCTTTCTTT. Translated: CASTPRQGGFEAFF.

This clone occurred once. The chain is built from TRBV27 and TRBJ1-2; D remains ambiguous. V was pared by 6 bases and J by 2 bases, with 13 bases between. The CDR3 runs 14 residues. Germline CDR1 and CDR2: MNHEY and SMNVEV (reference sequence). The CDR3 loop is CASSISTGNYGYTF. CDR3 in DNA: TGTGCCAGCAGCATATCCACGGGGAACTATGGCTACACCTTC.